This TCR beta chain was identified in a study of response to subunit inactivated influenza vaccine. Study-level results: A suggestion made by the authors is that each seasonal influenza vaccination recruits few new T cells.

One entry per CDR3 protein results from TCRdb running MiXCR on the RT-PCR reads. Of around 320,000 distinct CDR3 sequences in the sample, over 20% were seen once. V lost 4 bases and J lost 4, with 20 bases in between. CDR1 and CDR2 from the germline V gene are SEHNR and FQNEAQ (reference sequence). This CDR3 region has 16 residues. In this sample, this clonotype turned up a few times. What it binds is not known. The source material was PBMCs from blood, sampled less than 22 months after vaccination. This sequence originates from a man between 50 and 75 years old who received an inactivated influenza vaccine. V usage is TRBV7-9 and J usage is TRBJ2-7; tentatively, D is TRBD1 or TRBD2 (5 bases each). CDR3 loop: CASSSALFRDGYEQYF. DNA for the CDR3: TGTGCCAGCAGCTCCGCGCTCTTCAGGGACGGATACGAGCAGTACTTC.